The 31 T cell receptor beta chains below come from one sample, sequenced in a study of cytomegalovirus exposure and HLA in healthy donors (TCRdb year 2017). Libraries were made using the immunoSEQ multiplex PCR assay. The multiplex PCR relied on a mix of 60 forward primers for TCR Vbeta segments and 13 reverse primers for TCR Jbeta segments. TCRdb mirrors the immuneACCESS table, restricted to in-frame sequences. Some clones are absent from its copies; in checked studies, under half trace to an unresolved V gene, and the reason for the others is unknown. This sample is represented by about 130,000 clones; roughly 79% of them were singletons. Clones ranked in the top ten supply about 0.76% of the sample. The specimen sequenced was PBMCs. These receptors were obtained from a man aged 18 to 29 in good health and CMV-seronegative.

The chain links TRBV6-4 to TRBJ2-1; 11 bases line up with TRBD2. V was pared by 4 bases and J by 6 bases, with 2 bases of the junction left unmatched. CDR1 is MRHNA and CDR2 is SNTAGT in the germline V gene. The CDR3 loop spans 14 amino acids. The DNA of the CDR3 is TGTGCCAGCAGTGTCCTAGCGGGGGGCAATGAGCAGTTCTTC. Its protein is CASSVLAGGNEQFF.

The CDR3 here is CAGAPSPTAQHF. The CDR3 DNA is TGTGCTGGTGCCCCGAGTCCGACAGCCCAGCATTTT. The chain combines TRBV12-5 with TRBJ1-5; D might be TRBD1 (5 bases). V dropped 11 bases and J dropped 11 bases, with 19 bases sitting between them. The germline V gene has CDR1 LGHNT and CDR2 FRNRAP. The length of the CDR3 is 12 residues.

The chain recombines TRBV27 with TRBJ2-7, with D tentatively TRBD1 (6 bases). There are 15 residues in the CDR3. Germline V CDR1 and CDR2: MNHEY, SMNVEV (reference sequence). V was pared by 6 bases and J by 2 bases, with 17 bases between. The CDR3 DNA sequence: TGTGCCAGCAGCCGAACAGGGACCGGCACCTACGAGCAGTACTTC. It yields the protein CASSRTGTGTYEQYF.

CDR3 amino acids: CASSLRGGEQFF. In DNA form, the CDR3 reads TGTGCCAGCAGCTTACGGGGGGGTGAGCAGTTCTTC. V usage is TRBV7-3 and J usage is TRBJ2-1; the match to TRBD2 covers 8 bases. CDR3 length: 12 amino acids. The trim removed 2 bases at V and 9 bases at J, leaving 0 bases unmatched. Germline V gene sequence: CDR1 SGHTA, CDR2 FQGTGA.

The chain employs TRBV5-1 and TRBJ2-3; the D gene is possibly TRBD1 (6 bases). Trimming took off 0 bases at V and 0 bases at J, with 11 bases between the two ends. Germline CDR1 SGHRS, CDR2 YFSETQ. This CDR3 has 16 residues. CDR3 residues: CASSLAPGASTDTQYF. The CDR3, as DNA: TGCGCCAGCAGCTTGGCCCCAGGGGCTAGCACAGATACGCAGTATTTT.

The gene calls are TRBV7-2 and TRBJ1-2; TRBD1 might be the D (6 bases). The germline CDR1 and CDR2 sequences are SGHTA and FQGNSA. CDR3 length equals 15 residues. Trimming stripped 1 base from V and 6 bases from J, with 15 bases between. CDR3 DNA: TGTGCCAGCAGCTTAGATGGGGCCAGGGGCGATGGCTACACCTTC. Protein: CASSLDGARGDGYTF.

This chain connects TRBV5-1 to TRBJ2-2; D perhaps matches TRBD1 (6 bases). The germline V gene encodes CDR1 SGHRS and CDR2 YFSETQ. V was trimmed by 3 bases and J by 3 bases, leaving 9 bases between them. The CDR3 is 14 residues long. The CDR3 coding sequence is TGCGCCAGCAGCTCAGGGGCGGACACCGGGGAGCTGTTTTTT. Translated, it gives CASSSGADTGELFF.

The chain employs TRBV4-1 and TRBJ1-3; 8 bases map to TRBD1. The V segment lost 4 bases and the J segment 1 base; nucleotides outside the gene matches: 15. This CDR3 region has 19 residues. Germline V gene lookup returns CDR1 MGHRA and CDR2 YSYEKL. The CDR3 sequence is CASSPIFQTGAASGNTIYF. CDR3 DNA: TGCGCCAGCAGCCCTATCTTTCAGACAGGGGCGGCATCTGGAAACACCATATATTTT.

V gene TRBV10-2 combines with J gene TRBJ1-2; no reliable D call. Germline loops: CDR1 WSHSY, CDR2 SAAADI. The germline V and J ends were trimmed by 3 bases and 8 bases, with 19 bases remaining between them. The CDR3 covers 15 residues. The CDR3 here is CASSDPRERMEGYTF. For the CDR3, the DNA is TGCGCCAGCAGTGATCCTCGGGAGAGGATGGAAGGCTACACCTTC.

The chain carries TRBV19 and TRBJ1-1; 9 positions agree with TRBD1. Germline-derived CDR1 and CDR2 are LNHDA and SQIVND (reference sequence). The CDR3 loop spans 16 amino acids. With V trimmed by 4 bases and J by 5 bases, 11 bases remained unmatched. The CDR3 DNA follows: TGTGCCAGTAGTACGGTCTACAGGGGGCTGTTGACTGAAGCTTTCTTT. Translating it yields CASSTVYRGLLTEAFF.

This clone appeared once. The CDR3 bases are TGTGCCAGCATACCCGGGGGGGCGAGAGAGCAGTACTTC. Protein sequence: CASIPGGAREQYF. The gene calls are TRBV2 and TRBJ2-7; 8 bases match TRBD2. The CDR3 is made up of 13 amino acids. The V gene's germline CDR1 is SNHLY and CDR2 FYNNEI. Germline trimming cut 7 bases from V and 7 bases from J; bases unmatched to any gene: 9. The full variable domain, completed using reference TRBV2 and TRBJ2-7, is EPEVTQTPSHQVTQMGQEVILRCVPISNHLYFYWYRQILGQKVEFLVSFYNNEISEKSEIFDDQFSVERPDGSNFTLKIRSTKLEDSAMYFCASIPGGAREQYFGPGTRLTVT.

The rearrangement uses TRBV5-4 and TRBJ1-2, with TRBD1 matching over 9 bases. CDR3 length: 14 residues. The ends lost 4 bases at V and 9 bases at J; junction bases unmatched: 10. From germline, CDR1 is SGHNT and CDR2 YYREEE (reference sequence). DNA for the CDR3: TGTGCCAGCAGCCCCAGCCGGGACAGGGCACGCTACACCTTC. Its protein product is CASSPSRDRARYTF.

The gene calls are TRBV29-1 and TRBJ2-7, with D tentatively TRBD1 (5 bases). Germline CDR1 reads SQVTM; CDR2 reads ANQGSEA. This CDR3 has 13 residues. Trimming took off 5 bases at V and 3 bases at J, with 14 bases between the two ends. CDR3 nucleotide sequence: TGCAGCGTTTATTCGGACATTAGCTACGAGCAGTACTTC. Protein product: CSVYSDISYEQYF.

J is TRBJ1-2 and V is TRBV19; possible D gene TRBD1, 5 bases. Trimming removed 2 bases from V and 0 bases from J, with 19 bases in between. Germline values: CDR1 LNHDA, CDR2 SQIVND (reference sequence). The CDR3 consists of 18 residues. The CDR3 loop reads CASSILPGGTVANYGYTF. CDR3 sequence (DNA): TGTGCCAGTAGTATACTCCCAGGAGGGACGGTTGCTAACTATGGCTACACCTTC. Variable domain in full (rest from reference TRBV19 and TRBJ1-2): DGGITQSPKYLFRKEGQNVTLSCEQNLNHDAMYWYRQDPGQGLRLIYYSQIVNDFQKGDIAEGYSVSREKKESFPLTVTSAQKNPTAFYLCASSILPGGTVANYGYTFGSGTRLTVV.

A single count supports this clone. J is TRBJ1-4 and V is TRBV15; D gene unclear. The ends were cut back, 0 bases at V and 4 bases at J, with 12 bases in the middle. Looked up from germline, CDR1 is LNHNV and CDR2 is YYDKDF (reference sequence). The CDR3 sequence is 16 residues long. CDR3 nucleotide sequence: TGTGCCACCAGCAGAGATCGCGCAGGCCATAATGAAAAACTGTTTTTT. As protein: CATSRDRAGHNEKLFF.

This clone was observed a handful of times. The chain links TRBV29-1 to TRBJ2-5; 8 bases are a match to TRBD2. From germline, CDR1 is SQVTM and CDR2 ANQGSEA. The J segment lost 5 bases and the V segment lost 3 bases, leaving 20 bases of the junction unmatched. The CDR3 runs 18 residues. In DNA, the CDR3 is TGCAGCGTTGAGCAGCGGGGGCGGGGAGAAGGCTATCGGGAGACCCAGTACTTC. Translating it yields CSVEQRGRGEGYRETQYF.

This clone has only a few counts. The chain is built from TRBV29-1 and TRBJ1-3, with 9 bases fitting TRBD1. The CDR3 has 17 residues. Germline V gene data show CDR1 as SQVTM and CDR2 as ANQGSEA. V lost 7 bases and J lost 0; bases outside the gene matches: 13. The DNA for the CDR3 is TGCAGCGCGGAATTCCGGGACAGGGTATACTCTGGAAACACCATATATTTT. It yields the protein CSAEFRDRVYSGNTIYF.

This clone was detected once. This chain links TRBV6-5 with TRBJ1-2, with 8 bases matching TRBD1. This CDR3 spans 15 amino acids. The germline V gene has CDR1 MNHEY and CDR2 SVGAGI. Losses at the gene ends were 8 bases for V and 2 bases for J; bases not matched to a gene: 10. CDR3 DNA sequence: TGTGCCAGCGGGTCCCGGGACAGGATCAACTATGGCTACACCTTC. Its protein product is CASGSRDRINYGYTF.

The genes are TRBV5-8 and TRBJ1-1; D unresolved. The germline V gene has CDR1 SGHTS and CDR2 YDEGEE. V lost 0 bases, J lost 5 bases, and 8 bases lay in between. This CDR3 has 13 amino acids. CDR3 residues: CASSLGRGTEAFF. The CDR3 region has the DNA TGTGCCAGCAGCTTGGGGAGAGGGACTGAAGCTTTCTTT.

This clone was observed a few times. The genes are TRBV29-1 and TRBJ1-1; D is unclear. The V gene's germline CDR1 is SQVTM and CDR2 ANQGSEA. The CDR3 sequence is 13 residues long. With 3 bases removed from V and 1 base from J, the gap between germline ends came to 9 bases. The CDR3 sequence is CSVEPKRNTEAFF. The DNA of the CDR3 is TGCAGCGTTGAGCCTAAGAGGAACACTGAAGCTTTCTTT.

The CDR3 DNA follows: TGTGCCAGCAGTGTTGGGGACAGGGGTACGGATGATCTCACCTTC. It encodes CASSVGDRGTDDLTF. J is TRBJ1-2 and V is TRBV6-4; 10 bases line up with TRBD1. CDR1 and CDR2 (germline): MRHNA, SNTAGT. The trim removed 4 bases at V and 13 bases at J, leaving 15 bases unmatched. CDR3 size: 15 residues.

This clone was picked up one time. This chain uses TRBV7-9 with TRBJ2-1; a weak D match, TRBD2 (5 bases). The V and J ends lost 5 bases and 0 bases respectively, with 11 bases between them. The CDR3 loop spans 15 amino acids. The V gene's germline CDR1 is SEHNR and CDR2 FQNEAQ (reference sequence). CDR3 residues: CASSQSEGSYNEQFF. The CDR3 coding sequence is TGTGCCAGCAGCCAAAGCGAGGGCTCCTACAATGAGCAGTTCTTC. Looking up the rest from reference TRBV7-9 and TRBJ2-1 gives the full variable domain: DTGVSQNPRHKITKRGQNVTFRCDPISEHNRLYWYRQTLGQGPEFLTYFQNEAQLEKSRLLSDRFSAERPKGSFSTLEIQRTEQGDSAMYLCASSQSEGSYNEQFFGPGTRLTVL.

The genes are TRBV5-8 and TRBJ2-1; 10 bases align to TRBD2. V dropped 3 bases and J dropped 10; count of bases not matched to a gene: 13. CDR1 SGHTS and CDR2 YDEGEE come from the germline V gene. This CDR3 contains 16 residues. DNA of the CDR3: TGTGCCAGCAGCTCCTATAGGACTAGCGGTCGTTCCGAGCAGTTCTTC. Its protein is CASSSYRTSGRSEQFF. The full variable domain, completed using reference TRBV5-8 and TRBJ2-1, is EAGVTQSPTHLIKTRGQQATLRCSPISGHTSVYWYQQALGLGLQFLLWYDEGEERNRGNFPPRFSGRQFPNYSSELNVNALELEDSALYLCASSSYRTSGRSEQFFGPGTRLTVL.

The V and J genes are TRBV7-2 and TRBJ1-1, with a possible D match to TRBD1 (6 bases). Trimming cost V 5 bases and J 3 bases, with 13 bases left between them. CDR3 size: 14 residues. The germline CDR1 and CDR2 sequences are SGHTA and FQGNSA. CDR3 loop: CASSPGAWDTEAFF. In DNA form, the CDR3 reads TGTGCCAGCAGCCCAGGGGCGTGGGACACTGAAGCTTTCTTT.

The rearrangement links TRBV6-1 to TRBJ1-1; possibly TRBD1 for D (5 bases). With 1 base removed from V and 6 bases from J, the gap between germline ends came to 15 bases. This CDR3 is built from 15 residues. The V gene's germline CDR1 is MNHNS and CDR2 SASEGT. Written as DNA, the CDR3 is TGTGCCAGCAGTGAAGATCCGGGAGGGGTCTCTGAAGCTTTCTTT. Residues: CASSEDPGGVSEAFF.

The chain links TRBV6-5 to TRBJ2-3, with 8 bases identical to TRBD2. The CDR3 loop spans 15 amino acids. CDR1 MNHEY and CDR2 SVGAGI come from the germline V gene. The junction had 8 bases not matched to a gene; V was cut back by 6 bases and J by 3 bases. The chain's CDR3 is CASSRRGGLTDTQYF. In DNA form, the CDR3 reads TGTGCCAGCAGCCGACGGGGGGGCTTAACAGATACGCAGTATTTT.

This sequence joins TRBV30 and TRBJ1-5; no clear D gene. CDR3 size: 15 residues. Germline-derived CDR1 and CDR2 are GTSNPN and SVGIG (reference sequence). V dropped 2 bases and J dropped 5 bases, with 16 bases sitting between them. The CDR3 nucleotides read TGTGCCTGGAGTCCCGCCTATCAAGTGGATCAGCCCCAGCATTTT. Translation: CAWSPAYQVDQPQHF.

As DNA, the CDR3 is TGTGCCAGCAGCTTAGGCGGGGGGGTTAGGAATGAGCAGTTCTTC. This gives the protein CASSLGGGVRNEQFF. The V call is TRBV7-2, the J call TRBJ2-1; 9 nucleotides match TRBD2. V shed 1 base, J shed 7 bases, and the junction held 5 bases outside the gene matches. The CDR3 is 15 amino acids. Germline V lookup: CDR1 SGHTA, CDR2 FQGNSA.

The chain has TRBV7-2 and TRBJ2-3; D is unresolved. V was clipped by 1 base and J by 7 bases, with 9 bases between them. CDR1 and CDR2 from the germline V gene are SGHTA and FQGNSA. This CDR3 region has 13 residues. DNA for the CDR3: TGTGCCAGCAGCTTAGTAGAGCTCCATACGCAGTATTTT. Protein: CASSLVELHTQYF. The full variable domain, rest sourced from reference TRBV7-2 and TRBJ2-3, is GAGVSQSPSNKVTEKGKDVELRCDPISGHTALYWYRQSLGQGLEFLIYFQGNSAPDKSGLPSDRFSAERTGGSVSTLTIQRTQQEDSAVYLCASSLVELHTQYFGPGTRLTVL.

This clone was observed a single time. J is TRBJ2-5 and V is TRBV4-1; 8 positions agree with TRBD1. V lost 5 bases to trimming and J lost 5 bases; unmatched junction nucleotides: 10. The germline CDR1 and CDR2 sequences are MGHRA and YSYEKL. The CDR3 consists of 15 residues. The CDR3 reads CASSEGQAKWETQYF. Written as DNA, the CDR3 is TGCGCCAGCAGCGAGGGACAGGCGAAGTGGGAGACCCAGTACTTC.

J is TRBJ1-2 and V is TRBV2; D uncertain. Germline values: CDR1 SNHLY, CDR2 FYNNEI. V dropped 10 bases and J dropped 5 bases, with 17 bases sitting between them. The CDR3 sequence is 13 residues long. The CDR3 DNA follows: TGTGCCATCCTAATCCGGAGCGCTTATGGCTACACCTTC. It specifies CAILIRSAYGYTF. Variable domain in full (rest from reference TRBV2 and TRBJ1-2): EPEVTQTPSHQVTQMGQEVILRCVPISNHLYFYWYRQILGQKVEFLVSFYNNEISEKSEIFDDQFSVERPDGSNFTLKIRSTKLEDSAMYFCAILIRSAYGYTFGSGTRLTVV.